The 6 T cell receptor beta chains presented below share a single source sample, sequenced in a study of blood T cells in healthy people across ages. The second PCR ran roughly 6 to 11 cycles with a sample-barcoded 5' primer and J-beta primers. TCRdb redid the calling of the 5' RACE reads with MiXCR, one entry per CDR3 protein. Of about 730,000 distinct CDR3 sequences in the sample, around 40% are singletons; the top ten hold around 20%. What was sequenced was blood. The receptors derive from a woman aged 60-70 years in good health.

Details on this clonotype: A read error may explain this, as a much larger clone is one base away. This chain joins TRBV20-1 and TRBJ1-4; weak D call: TRBD1 (5 bases). The CDR3 sequence is 14 residues long. Germline V gene lookup returns CDR1 DFQATT and CDR2 SNEGSKA (reference sequence). The CDR3 here is CSVREGITNEKLFF. The DNA for the CDR3 is TGCAGTGTTAGAGAGGGGATCACTAATGAAAAACTGTTTTTT.

This clonotype was seen more than once but under ten times. The chain uses TRBV29-1 and TRBJ2-1; 16 bases map to TRBD2. The trim removed 7 bases at V and 12 bases at J, leaving 9 bases unmatched. CDR1 and CDR2 (germline): SQVTM, ANQGSEA. The CDR3 consists of 14 residues. CDR3 sequence: CSGTGTSGGAAQFF. DNA for the CDR3: TGCAGCGGGACCGGGACTAGCGGGGGGGCCGCGCAGTTCTTC.

This clonotype has a handful of counts. The CDR3 is CASSLFKGRNQPQHF. The CDR3 region has the DNA TGTGCCAGCAGTTTATTTAAGGGACGGAATCAGCCCCAGCATTTT. The chain employs TRBV12-3 or TRBV12-4 and TRBJ1-5, with D tentatively TRBD1 (5 bases). The CDR3 length is 15 residues. Trimming shortened V by 2 bases and J by 4 bases, and 12 bases separated the two germline ends.

This clonotype occurred a few times. The chain recombines TRBV13 with TRBJ2-7; unclear D gene. The V gene lost 5 bases and the J gene lost 1 base, with 12 bases spanning the gap. Germline V CDR1 and CDR2: PRHDT, FYEKMQ (reference sequence). The CDR3 spans 14 residues. Here the CDR3 reads CASSPYLGSYEQYF. For the CDR3, the DNA is TGTGCCAGCAGCCCATACTTAGGGTCCTACGAGCAGTACTTC.

The rearrangement uses TRBV7-6 and TRBJ1-2; TRBD1 matches 8 bases. Germline V lookup: CDR1 SGHVS, CDR2 FNYEAQ. V shed 5 bases and J 1 base; nucleotides not matched to a gene: 9. The CDR3 has 16 residues. CDR3 amino acids: CASSKSTGDFNYGYTF. The CDR3 DNA follows: TGTGCCAGCAGCAAATCGACAGGGGATTTTAACTATGGCTACACCTTC.

This chain joins TRBV20-1 and TRBJ2-5; D ambiguous. CDR3 length equals 11 residues. Germline-derived CDR1 and CDR2 are DFQATT and SNEGSKA (reference sequence). With 5 bases removed from V and 5 bases from J, the gap between germline ends came to 9 bases. The CDR3 spells CSAPLGETQYF. For the CDR3, the DNA is TGCAGTGCTCCTTTGGGGGAGACCCAGTACTTC.